This TCR beta chain emerged from a study of long-term antiretroviral therapy in people with HIV. Assay version v3.0 of immunoSEQ was used, and it was run at survey level. The assay was immunoSEQ multiplex PCR, and TCRdb's table has in-frame clones only and misses some. The data hold some 5,600 clones, with around 80% observed a single time. Sequencing used unsorted PBMCs, obtained 1.8 years before starting antiretroviral therapy. The origin of this receptor is a man aged 40-50 years with HIV.

In DNA form, the CDR3 reads TGTGCCAGCAGTTTAGGGACCATTGAAGCTTTCTTT. Protein sequence: CASSLGTIEAFF. V and J are TRBV28 and TRBJ1-1; maybe TRBD1 (5 bases). Germline CDR1 MDHEN, CDR2 SYDVKM. Trimming left V 2 bases short and J 7 bases short, with 8 bases between. The CDR3 contains 12 residues.